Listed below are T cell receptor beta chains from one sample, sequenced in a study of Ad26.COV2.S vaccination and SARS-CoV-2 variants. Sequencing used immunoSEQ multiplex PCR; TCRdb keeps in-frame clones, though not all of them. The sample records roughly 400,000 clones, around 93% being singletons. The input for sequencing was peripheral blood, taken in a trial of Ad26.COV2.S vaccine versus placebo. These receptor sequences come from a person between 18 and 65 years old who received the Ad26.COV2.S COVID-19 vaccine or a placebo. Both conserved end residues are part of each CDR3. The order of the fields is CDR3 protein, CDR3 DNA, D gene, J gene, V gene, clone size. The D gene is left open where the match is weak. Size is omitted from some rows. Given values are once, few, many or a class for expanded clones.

CASSTGFDSPLHF	TGTGCCAGCAGTACAGGGTTCGACTCACCCCTCCACTTT	-	TRBJ1-6	TRBV12-3/TRBV12-4	few
CASSSRELIVGEQFF	TGTGCCAGCAGCTCCCGGGAGTTAATCGTTGGTGAGCAGTTCTTC	-	TRBJ2-1	TRBV5-6	-
CAWNRGRGGYTF	TGTGCCTGGAATCGGGGGCGCGGGGGCTACACCTTC	-	TRBJ1-2	TRBV30	-
CASRQIADEAFF	TGTGCCAGCAGACAAATCGCCGATGAAGCTTTCTTT	-	TRBJ1-1	TRBV28	-
CASSLRASGGSYNEQFF	TGTGCCAGCAGCTTACGGGCTAGCGGGGGGTCGTACAATGAGCAGTTCTTC	TRBD2	TRBJ2-1	TRBV11-2	-
CASSIGGATGELFF	TGTGCCAGTAGTATCGGGGGGGCCACCGGGGAGCTGTTTTTT	TRBD2	TRBJ2-2	TRBV19	-
CASSWTGANSEQYF	TGCGCCAGCAGCTGGACAGGGGCTAACTCCGAGCAGTACTTC	TRBD1	TRBJ2-7	TRBV5-1	-
CASSRLAGARGTQYF	TGTGCCAGCAGCCGGTTAGCGGGGGCCCGGGGGACCCAGTACTTC	TRBD2	TRBJ2-5	TRBV3-1/TRBV3-2	once
CASSLEVTGHGYTF	TGCGCCAGCAGCTTGGAGGTCACAGGGCATGGCTACACCTTC	-	TRBJ1-2	TRBV5-1	-
CASSLAPGTSTDTQYF	TGTGCCAGCAGCTTAGCGCCGGGTACTAGCACAGATACGCAGTATTTT	-	TRBJ2-3	TRBV11-2	-
CASSRILGSPRGGSRETQYF	TGTGCCAGCAGTCGGATTCTTGGGTCGCCAAGGGGGGGCTCGAGAGAGACCCAGTACTTC	-	TRBJ2-5	TRBV27	-
CASSLGRGDTGELFF	TGCGCCAGCAGCTTAGGCCGGGGCGACACCGGGGAGCTGTTTTTT	-	TRBJ2-2	TRBV5-1	-
CASSGVSPNPGANVLTF	TGTGCCAGCAGTGGAGTTAGTCCAAACCCTGGGGCCAACGTCCTGACTTTC	-	TRBJ2-6	TRBV6-1	once
CASSLGRGLAGYEQFF	TGTGCCAGCAGCTTAGGCCGAGGACTAGCGGGGTACGAGCAGTTCTTC	TRBD2	TRBJ2-1	TRBV13	-
CASSIGPTKGEQYF	TGTGCCAGTAGTATCGGGCCTACCAAGGGCGAGCAGTACTTC	-	TRBJ2-7	TRBV19	-
CASSEPTGGFYGYTF	TGTGCCAGCAGCGAGCCGACAGGGGGTTTCTATGGCTACACCTTC	TRBD1	TRBJ1-2	TRBV9	once
CASSPVRGSEQYF	TGTGCCAGCTCACCCGTTCGGGGCAGCGAGCAGTACTTC	-	TRBJ2-7	TRBV18	-
CASSLFTTENIQYF	TGTGCCAGCAGCTTATTTACCACGGAAAACATTCAGTACTTC	-	TRBJ2-4	TRBV11-2	-
CASSYSGQAGNSPLHF	TGTGCCAGCAGTTACTCCGGACAGGCTGGAAATTCACCCCTCCACTTT	TRBD1	TRBJ1-6	TRBV27	-
CASSLLRGASYGYTF	TGTGCCAGCAGTTTATTGCGAGGGGCCAGCTATGGCTACACCTTC	-	TRBJ1-2	TRBV27	-
CASSLVGHYEQYF	TGTGCCAGCAGCTTGGTAGGACACTACGAGCAGTACTTC	-	TRBJ2-7	TRBV5-4	-
CASSLEAGGGGTEAFF	TGCGCCAGCAGCTTGGAGGCAGGGGGCGGAGGGACTGAAGCTTTCTTT	TRBD1	TRBJ1-1	TRBV5-1	-
CASSLRVSQGYEQYF	TGTGCCAGCAGCCTTCGGGTTTCGCAAGGCTACGAGCAGTACTTC	-	TRBJ2-7	TRBV7-2	-
CASSVRSVAGTGLTSYEQYF	TGTGCCAGCAGTGTCCGCTCCGTAGCCGGGACAGGGCTTACCTCCTACGAGCAGTACTTC	TRBD1	TRBJ2-7	TRBV2	-
CASSLRAGPSTDTQYF	TGTGCCAGCAGCCTACGAGCCGGACCTAGCACAGATACGCAGTATTTT	-	TRBJ2-3	TRBV5-4	-
CASSQMEVPSYNEQFF	TGTGCCAGCAGCCAGATGGAGGTCCCGTCCTACAATGAGCAGTTCTTC	-	TRBJ2-1	TRBV7-6	-
CASSIRLGGANTGELFF	TGTGCCAGTAGTATAAGGTTAGGGGGGGCGAACACCGGGGAGCTGTTTTTT	-	TRBJ2-2	TRBV19	-
CATSRDHREYTQQETQYF	TGTGCCACCAGCAGAGATCACAGGGAGTACACCCAACAAGAGACCCAGTACTTC	-	TRBJ2-5	TRBV15	-
CAISAGGGAGDEQFF	TGTGCCATCAGTGCCGGCGGGGGGGCCGGCGATGAGCAGTTCTTC	TRBD2	TRBJ2-1	TRBV10-3	-
CASSLGSGQNTGELFF	TGCGCCAGCAGCTTGGGGAGTGGACAGAACACCGGGGAGCTGTTTTTT	-	TRBJ2-2	TRBV5-1	-
CASSIPGQRLGGTQYF	TGTGCCAGCAGCATACCGGGACAGAGACTGGGGGGCACGCAGTATTTT	-	TRBJ2-3	TRBV5-4	-
CASSTGTVSPGANVLTF	TGCGCCAGCAGCACCGGGACAGTATCACCTGGGGCCAACGTCCTGACTTTC	TRBD1	TRBJ2-6	TRBV5-1	-
CASTAAPSGGASEQYF	TGTGCCAGCACCGCCGCCCCTAGCGGGGGGGCTTCCGAGCAGTACTTC	TRBD2	TRBJ2-7	TRBV5-4	-
CASIGLAGGIYNEQFF	TGTGCCAGCATCGGATTAGCGGGGGGAATCTACAATGAGCAGTTCTTC	TRBD2	TRBJ2-1	TRBV27	-
CASSPVTGHEQYF	TGTGCCAGCTCCCCGGTCACGGGCCACGAGCAGTACTTC	-	TRBJ2-7	TRBV18	-
CASSQPGPQFF	TGTGCCAGCAGCCAACCGGGACCTCAGTTCTTC	-	TRBJ2-1	TRBV5-6	-
CASSPLRRSTNGYTF	TGTGCCAGCAGTCCCCTAAGACGGTCAACTAATGGCTACACCTTC	-	TRBJ1-2	TRBV6-5	-
CASSLARDRGMNEQFF	TGTGCCAGCAGCTTAGCCCGGGACAGGGGAATGAATGAGCAGTTCTTC	TRBD1	TRBJ2-1	TRBV7-2	-
CASSLMTNTEAFF	TGTGCCAGTAGTCTAATGACGAACACTGAAGCTTTCTTT	-	TRBJ1-1	TRBV19	-
CASSQRIRRDRGTEAFF	TGTGCCAGCAGCCAGCGTATTAGGAGGGACAGGGGGACTGAAGCTTTCTTT	TRBD1	TRBJ1-1	TRBV5-6	-
CASSTGPGQGVGGYTF	TGTGCCAGCAGTACCGGGCCGGGACAGGGGGTAGGAGGCTACACCTTC	TRBD1	TRBJ1-2	TRBV6-2/TRBV6-3	-
CASSPLQGVAEAFF	TGCGCCAGCAGCCCCTTACAGGGGGTCGCTGAAGCTTTCTTT	TRBD1	TRBJ1-1	TRBV5-1	-
CASSIQGWVSPLHF	TGTGCCAGCAGCATACAGGGCTGGGTTTCACCCCTCCACTTT	-	TRBJ1-6	TRBV7-9	few
CASSSNRMGAQHF	TGTGCCAGCAGCTCCAACCGAATGGGGGCCCAGCATTTT	-	TRBJ1-5	TRBV5-6	-
CASSLRQGSATGELFF	TGTGCCAGCAGCTTGAGACAGGGTTCCGCCACCGGGGAGCTGTTTTTT	TRBD1	TRBJ2-2	TRBV7-7	-
CASSVSASGGYTF	TGTGCCAGCAGCGTATCGGCCAGCGGCGGCTACACCTTC	-	TRBJ1-2	TRBV9	-
CASSAGGGSSSPLHF	TGCGCCAGCAGCGCGGGGGGGGGCTCGAGTTCACCCCTCCACTTT	-	TRBJ1-6	TRBV10-2	-
CAGTEAGASTDTQYF	TGCGCCGGGACTGAAGCGGGGGCTAGCACAGATACGCAGTATTTT	TRBD2	TRBJ2-3	TRBV10-1	-
CASSHQSLAGAYNEQFF	TGTGCCAGCAGCCACCAATCACTAGCGGGGGCCTACAATGAGCAGTTCTTC	TRBD2	TRBJ2-1	TRBV3-1/TRBV3-2	-
CAISGKQGSYEQYF	TGTGCCATCAGTGGGAAACAGGGGTCCTACGAGCAGTACTTC	TRBD1	TRBJ2-7	TRBV10-3	-
CASRGTGQTGLFF	TGTGCCAGCAGGGGGACGGGACAGACTGGATTGTTTTTT	TRBD1	TRBJ1-4	TRBV6-5	once
CASSLTYNSPLHF	TGTGCCAGCAGTTTAACTTATAATTCACCCCTCCACTTT	-	TRBJ1-6	TRBV28	-
CASSWSGDEQFF	TGTGCCAGCTCCTGGTCCGGCGATGAGCAGTTCTTC	-	TRBJ2-1	TRBV19	-
CASSRPGTFSGYTF	TGTGCCAGCAGCCGTCCCGGGACGTTTTCTGGCTACACCTTC	-	TRBJ1-2	TRBV7-2	once